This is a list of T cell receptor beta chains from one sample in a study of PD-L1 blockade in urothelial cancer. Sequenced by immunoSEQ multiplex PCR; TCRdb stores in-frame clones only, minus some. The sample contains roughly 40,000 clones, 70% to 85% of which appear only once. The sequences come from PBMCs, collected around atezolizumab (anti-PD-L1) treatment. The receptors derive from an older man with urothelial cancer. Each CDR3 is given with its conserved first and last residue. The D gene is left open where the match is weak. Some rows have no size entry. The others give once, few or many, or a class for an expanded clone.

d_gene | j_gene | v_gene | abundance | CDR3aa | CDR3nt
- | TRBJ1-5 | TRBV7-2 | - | CASSLTGNQPQHF | TGTGCCAGCAGCTTAACTGGTAATCAGCCCCAGCATTTT
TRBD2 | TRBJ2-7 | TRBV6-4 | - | CASSMGSGSYEQYF | TGTGCCAGCAGTATGGGGAGCGGGAGCTACGAGCAGTACTTC
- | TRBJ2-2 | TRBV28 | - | CASSPSGRLTNTGELFF | TGTGCCAGCAGTCCCAGCGGACGACTCACGAACACCGGGGAGCTGTTTTTT
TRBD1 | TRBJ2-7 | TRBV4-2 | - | CASSRAQTGGIEQYF | TGTGCCAGCAGCCGGGCACAGACAGGGGGCATCGAGCAGTACTTC
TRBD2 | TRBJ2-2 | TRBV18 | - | CASSRTGTSNTGELFF | TGTGCCAGCTCACGTACCGGGACTAGTAACACCGGGGAGCTGTTTTTT
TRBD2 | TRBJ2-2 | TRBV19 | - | CASTSIGGGNTGELFF | TGTGCCAGTACCTCCATTGGGGGGGGGAACACCGGGGAGCTGTTTTTT
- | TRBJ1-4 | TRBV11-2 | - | CASSARRGNEKLFF | TGTGCCAGCAGCGCCCGGAGAGGTAATGAAAAACTGTTTTTT
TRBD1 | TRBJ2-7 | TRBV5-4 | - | CASSLVGTGGEEQYF | TGTGCCAGCAGCTTGGTAGGGACAGGGGGCGAGGAGCAGTACTTC
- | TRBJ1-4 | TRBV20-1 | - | CSAGGDEKLFF | TGCAGTGCTGGGGGGGATGAAAAACTGTTTTTT
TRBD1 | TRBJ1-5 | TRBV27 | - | CASSLDRATQPQHF | TGTGCCAGCAGTCTAGACAGGGCTACTCAGCCCCAGCATTTT
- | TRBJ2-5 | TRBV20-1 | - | CSAYVQETQYF | TGCAGTGCTTATGTTCAAGAGACCCAGTACTTC
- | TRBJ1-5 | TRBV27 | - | CASRTSPGNQPQHF | TGTGCCAGCAGGACTTCGCCTGGCAATCAGCCCCAGCATTTT
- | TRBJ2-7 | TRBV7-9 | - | CASSREPSIALSEQYF | TGTGCCAGCAGCCGAGAGCCTAGCATTGCTCTTTCCGAGCAGTACTTC
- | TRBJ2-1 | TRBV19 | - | CASSPQRRDNEQFF | TGTGCCAGTAGTCCCCAGCGGAGAGACAATGAGCAGTTCTTC
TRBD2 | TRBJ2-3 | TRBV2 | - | CASRKLAGWDGGDTQYF | TGTGCCAGCAGGAAACTAGCGGGATGGGATGGGGGTGATACGCAGTATTTT
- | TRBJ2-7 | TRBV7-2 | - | CASSLGGSGAYEQYF | TGTGCCAGCAGTCTCGGAGGTAGCGGTGCCTACGAGCAGTACTTC
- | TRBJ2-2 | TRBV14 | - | CASSLYNTGELFF | TGTGCCAGCAGCCTCTATAACACCGGGGAGCTGTTTTTT
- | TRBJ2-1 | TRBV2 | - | CASSEPRGHEQFF | TGTGCCAGCAGCGAACCCAGGGGTCATGAGCAGTTCTTC
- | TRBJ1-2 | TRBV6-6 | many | CASSNREKGYTF | TGTGCCAGCAGTAACAGGGAGAAAGGCTACACCTTC
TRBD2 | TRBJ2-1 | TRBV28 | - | CASSLGPASGSNEQFF | TGTGCCAGCAGTTTAGGTCCGGCTAGCGGGAGCAATGAGCAGTTCTTC
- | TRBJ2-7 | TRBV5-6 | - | CASSSDSNYEQYF | TGTGCCAGCAGCTCCGACAGTAACTACGAGCAGTACTTC
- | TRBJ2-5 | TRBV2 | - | CASTLYSEETQYF | TGTGCCAGCACCCTCTACAGTGAAGAGACCCAGTACTTC
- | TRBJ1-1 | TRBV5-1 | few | CASSSLDENTEAFF | TGCGCCAGCAGCTCGCTAGATGAGAACACTGAAGCTTTCTTT
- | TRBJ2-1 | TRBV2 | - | CASTAPRDYEQFF | TGTGCCAGCACCGCCCCTCGGGATTATGAGCAGTTCTTC
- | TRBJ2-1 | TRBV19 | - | CASNNRVDEQFF | TGTGCCAGTAATAACAGGGTCGATGAGCAGTTCTTC
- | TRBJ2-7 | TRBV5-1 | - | CASSLALETYEQYF | TGCGCCAGCAGCTTGGCGTTAGAAACCTACGAGCAGTACTTC
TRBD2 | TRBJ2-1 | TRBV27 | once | CASSTYQSGRFKNEQFF | TGTGCCAGCTCTACCTACCAGAGCGGGAGGTTCAAAAATGAGCAGTTCTTC
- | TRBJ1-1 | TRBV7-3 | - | CASSRLKAGDTEAFF | TGTGCCAGCAGCCGCCTGAAGGCAGGTGACACTGAAGCTTTCTTT
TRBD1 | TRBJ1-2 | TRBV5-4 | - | CASSPGQPRYTF | TGTGCCAGCAGCCCGGGACAGCCTCGCTACACCTTC
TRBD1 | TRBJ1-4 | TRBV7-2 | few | CASSPQTGLNEKLFF | TGTGCCAGCAGCCCCCAGACAGGGCTTAATGAAAAACTGTTTTTT
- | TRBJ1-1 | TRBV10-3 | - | CAISEGGEAFF | TGTGCCATCAGTGAGGGCGGTGAAGCTTTCTTT
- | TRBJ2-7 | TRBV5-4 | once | CASSLVTTTYEQYF | TGTGCCAGCAGCTTGGTGACTACTACCTACGAGCAGTACTTC
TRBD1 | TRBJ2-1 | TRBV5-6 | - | CASSLGQTYNEQFF | TGTGCCAGCAGCCTGGGACAGACTTACAATGAGCAGTTCTTC
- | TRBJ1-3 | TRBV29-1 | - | CSVEEGGVGNTIYF | TGCAGCGTTGAAGAAGGCGGGGTTGGAAACACCATATATTTT
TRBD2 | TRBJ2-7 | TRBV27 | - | CASSRTSEPYEQYF | TGTGCCAGCAGCCGGACTAGCGAACCGTACGAGCAGTACTTC
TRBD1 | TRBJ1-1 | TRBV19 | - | CASSQGQDQDKW | TGTGCCAGTAGTCAAGGACAGGACCAGGACAAATGG
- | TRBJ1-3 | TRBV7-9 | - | CASSSDFGRKAGNTIYF | TGTGCCAGCAGTTCCGATTTTGGCAGGAAGGCTGGAAACACCATATATTTT
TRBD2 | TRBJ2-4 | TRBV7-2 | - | CASSLGGGLRNIQYF | TGTGCCAGCAGCCTGGGCGGGGGGCTAAGGAACATTCAGTACTTC
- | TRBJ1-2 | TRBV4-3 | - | CASSQAREEGGYTF | TGCGCCAGCAGCCAAGCCCGAGAAGAGGGTGGCTACACCTTC
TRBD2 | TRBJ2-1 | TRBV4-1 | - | CASSQGGGRAYNEQFF | TGCGCCAGCAGCCAAGGGGGCGGGAGGGCATACAATGAGCAGTTCTTC
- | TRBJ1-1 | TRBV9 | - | CASSAGGGNTEAFF | TGTGCCAGCAGCGCAGGAGGTGGGAACACTGAAGCTTTCTTT
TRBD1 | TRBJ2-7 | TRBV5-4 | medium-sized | CASSPGTGGYEQYF | TGTGCCAGCAGTCCCGGGACAGGGGGCTACGAGCAGTACTTC
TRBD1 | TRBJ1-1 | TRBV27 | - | CASSSSGGRNTEAFF | TGTGCCAGCAGCTCGTCAGGGGGCAGGAACACTGAAGCTTTCTTT
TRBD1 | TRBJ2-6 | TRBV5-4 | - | CASSLEGQGILVWANVLTF | TGTGCCAGCAGCTTGGAAGGACAGGGAATACTTGTATGGGCCAACGTCCTGACTTTC
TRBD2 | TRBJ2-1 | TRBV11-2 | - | CASSSGLADRNEQFF | TGTGCCAGCAGCTCGGGACTAGCGGATCGCAATGAGCAGTTCTTC
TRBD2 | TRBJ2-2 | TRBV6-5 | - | CASSYSWGEGPGELFF | TGTGCCAGCAGTTACTCGTGGGGGGAGGGTCCCGGGGAGCTGTTTTTT
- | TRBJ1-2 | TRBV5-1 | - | CASSFRSGKSSGYTF | TGCGCCAGCAGCTTCAGATCCGGTAAATCTAGTGGCTACACCTTC
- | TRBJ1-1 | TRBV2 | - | CASSWDSNTEAFF | TGTGCCAGCAGTTGGGACTCCAACACTGAAGCTTTCTTT
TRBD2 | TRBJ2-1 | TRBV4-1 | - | CASSQEKTSGRGEQFF | TGCGCCAGCAGCCAAGAAAAAACTAGCGGGAGAGGTGAGCAGTTCTTC
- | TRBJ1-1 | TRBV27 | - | CASCKSGGDTEAFF | TGTGCCAGCTGTAAATCGGGGGGGGACACTGAAGCTTTCTTT
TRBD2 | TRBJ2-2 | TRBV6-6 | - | CASTQVAGGNTGELFF | TGTGCCAGCACCCAAGTCGCGGGGGGGAACACCGGGGAGCTGTTTTTT
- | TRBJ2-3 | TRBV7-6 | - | CASSPYSSDTQYF | TGTGCCAGCAGCCCATACAGCTCAGATACGCAGTATTTT